The 8 T cell receptor beta chains below come from one sample, sequenced in a study of T-cell reconstitution after alpha-beta-depleted transplantation in children. General study results and limits: Hyperexpanded clones declined; after one year, newly produced T cells mostly supplied diversity.

Their recognized antigens are unknown. The TCRbeta library was prepared with unique molecular identifiers. TCRdb reprocessed the PCR reads via MiXCR and lists one record per CDR3 protein. The repertoire holds around 270,000 distinct CDR3 sequences, over 7% seen once, with about 9.3% in the top ten. The sample was peripheral blood, taken 360 days after TCRalphabeta/CD19-depleted stem cell transplant. The receptors stem from a female patient aged 2-15 years who had a stem cell transplant for Fanconi anemia, so the T cells may come from the graft donor.

This clonotype was picked up many times. The V call is TRBV6-5, the J call TRBJ2-7, with D tentatively TRBD2 (5 bases). Trimming stripped 5 bases from V and 2 bases from J, with 13 bases between. CDR1 is MNHEY and CDR2 is SVGAGI in the germline V gene. The CDR3 loop spans 14 amino acids. CDR3 bases: TGTGCCAGCAGTCGAGGGCCTTTCACCTACGAGCAGTACGTC. Protein product: CASSRGPFTYEQYV.

This clonotype was detected many times. This chain connects TRBV20-1 to TRBJ2-5; D may be TRBD1 (6 bases). CDR3 length: 12 amino acids. V was cut by 6 bases and J by 4 bases, with 12 bases left in between. The germline CDR1 and CDR2 sequences are DFQATT and SNEGSKA (reference sequence). The DNA of the CDR3 is TGCAGTGCGAGGGACATAGGAGAGACCCAGTACTTC. Translated, it gives CSARDIGETQYF.

The chain links TRBV3-1 to TRBJ2-5; D possibly corresponds to TRBD2 (6 bases). CDR1 LGHDT and CDR2 YNNKEL come from the germline V gene (reference sequence). V lost 3 bases and J 2 bases, leaving 13 bases between the germline ends. This CDR3 has 15 amino acids. The DNA for the CDR3 is TGTGCCAGCAGCCAGGCGGGGCGGGTTCAAGAGACCCAGTACTTC. Translation: CASSQAGRVQETQYF.

This clonotype occurred a few times. The chain is built from TRBV7-3 and TRBJ2-2; 9 nucleotides align to TRBD1. With V trimmed by 4 bases and J by 4 bases, 7 bases remained unmatched. The CDR3 loop spans 16 amino acids. The V gene's germline CDR1 is SGHTA and CDR2 FQGTGA. CDR3 DNA sequence: TGTGCCAGCAGCTATCGGACAGGGGCCTCCACCGGGGAGCTGTTTTTT. Its translation is CASSYRTGASTGELFF.

This clonotype was found a few times. This chain uses TRBV15 with TRBJ1-3; D call uncertain. Trimming stripped 6 bases from V and 2 bases from J, with 8 bases between. The germline V gene encodes CDR1 LNHNV and CDR2 YYDKDF (reference sequence). This CDR3 has 13 residues. The CDR3 protein is CATRHPPGNTIYF. The CDR3 DNA sequence: TGTGCCACCAGACACCCGCCTGGAAACACCATATATTTT.

The chain uses TRBV5-4 and TRBJ1-1; D is possibly TRBD1 (5 bases). Germline CDR1 SGHNT, CDR2 YYREEE (reference sequence). V was trimmed by 1 base and J by 12 bases, leaving 10 bases between them. CDR3 length: 11 amino acids. CDR3 in amino acids: CASSLIGETFF. In DNA, the CDR3 is TGTGCCAGCAGCTTGATAGGGGAAACTTTCTTT. The whole variable domain, filled in from reference TRBV5-4 and TRBJ1-1, reads ETGVTQSPTHLIKTRGQQVTLRCSSQSGHNTVSWYQQALGQGPQFIFQYYREEENGRGNFPPRFSGLQFPNYSSELNVNALELDDSALYLCASSLIGETFFGQGTRLTVV.

In its sample, this clonotype was seen a few times. The rearrangement uses TRBV5-1 and TRBJ1-3; D is unresolved. Germline assignment: CDR1 SGHRS and CDR2 YFSETQ. This CDR3 region has 15 residues. V was cut by 1 base and J by 4 bases, with 12 bases left in between. The CDR3 nucleotides are TGCGCCAGCAGCTTGATAGGAGTCGCGGGAAACACCATATATTTT. Protein product: CASSLIGVAGNTIYF.

This clonotype occurred many times. The chain couples TRBV28 to TRBJ1-1, with 8 bases fitting TRBD1. Per the germline V gene, CDR1 is MDHEN and CDR2 is SYDVKM. This CDR3 region has 15 residues. The ends lost 10 bases at V and 3 bases at J; junction bases unmatched: 13. The CDR3 DNA reads as TGTGCCACCCGGGGCAGGGGGCAGATTGACACTGAAGCTTTCTTT. This gives the protein CATRGRGQIDTEAFF.